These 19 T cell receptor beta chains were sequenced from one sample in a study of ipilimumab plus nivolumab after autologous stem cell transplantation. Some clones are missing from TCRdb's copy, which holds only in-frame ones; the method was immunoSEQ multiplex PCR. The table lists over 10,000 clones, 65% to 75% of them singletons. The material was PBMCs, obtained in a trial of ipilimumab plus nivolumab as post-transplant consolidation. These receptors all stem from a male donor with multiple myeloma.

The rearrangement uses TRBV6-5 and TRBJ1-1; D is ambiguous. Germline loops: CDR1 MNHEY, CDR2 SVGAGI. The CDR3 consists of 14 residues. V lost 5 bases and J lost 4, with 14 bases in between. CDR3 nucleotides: TGTGCCAGCAGTGAAGTTCTGGCTTCCACTGAAGCTTTCTTT. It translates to CASSEVLASTEAFF.

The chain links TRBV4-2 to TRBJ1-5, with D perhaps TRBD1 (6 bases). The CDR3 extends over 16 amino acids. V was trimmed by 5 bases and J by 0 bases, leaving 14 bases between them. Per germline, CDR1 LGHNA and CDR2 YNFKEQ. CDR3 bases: TGTGCCAGCAGCTCAACAGGGATGGATAGCAATCAGCCCCAGCATTTT. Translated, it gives CASSSTGMDSNQPQHF.

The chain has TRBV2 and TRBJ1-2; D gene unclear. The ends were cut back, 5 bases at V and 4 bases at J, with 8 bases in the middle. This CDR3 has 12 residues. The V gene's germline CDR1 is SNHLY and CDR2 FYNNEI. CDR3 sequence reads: CASSSQSYGYTF. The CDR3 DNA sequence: TGTGCCAGCAGTTCACAGTCCTATGGCTACACCTTC.

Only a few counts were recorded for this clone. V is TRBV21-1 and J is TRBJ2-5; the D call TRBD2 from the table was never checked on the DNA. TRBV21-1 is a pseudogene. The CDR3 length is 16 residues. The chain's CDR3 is CASSKRQRGGRETQYF. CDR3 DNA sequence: TGTGCCAGCAGCAAAAGGCAGCGGGGGGGCAGAGAGACCCAGTACTTC.

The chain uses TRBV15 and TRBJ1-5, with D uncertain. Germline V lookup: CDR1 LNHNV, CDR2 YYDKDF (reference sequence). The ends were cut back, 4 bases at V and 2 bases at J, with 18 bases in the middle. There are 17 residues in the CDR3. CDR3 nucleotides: TGTGCCACCAGCACCAAGATCTCAGGAGTGGGCAATCAGCCCCAGCATTTT. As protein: CATSTKISGVGNQPQHF. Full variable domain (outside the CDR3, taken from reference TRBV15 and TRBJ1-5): DAMVIQNPRYQVTQFGKPVTLSCSQTLNHNVMYWYQQKSSQAPKLLFHYYDKDFNNEADTPDNFQSRRPNTSFCFLDIRSPGLGDTAMYLCATSTKISGVGNQPQHFGDGTRLSIL.

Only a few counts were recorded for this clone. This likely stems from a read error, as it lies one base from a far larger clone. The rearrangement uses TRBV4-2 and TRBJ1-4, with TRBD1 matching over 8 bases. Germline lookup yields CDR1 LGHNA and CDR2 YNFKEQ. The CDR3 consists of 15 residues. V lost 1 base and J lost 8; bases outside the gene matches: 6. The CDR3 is CASSQVATGAEKLFF. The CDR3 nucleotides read TGTGCCAGCAGCCAAGTGGCGACAGGGGCCGAAAAACTGTTTTTT.

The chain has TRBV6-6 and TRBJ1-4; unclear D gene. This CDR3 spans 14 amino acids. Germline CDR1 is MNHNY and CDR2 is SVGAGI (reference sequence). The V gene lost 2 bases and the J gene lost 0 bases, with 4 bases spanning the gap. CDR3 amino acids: CASSYGTTNEKLFF. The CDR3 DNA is TGTGCCAGCAGTTACGGGACAACTAATGAAAAACTGTTTTTT.

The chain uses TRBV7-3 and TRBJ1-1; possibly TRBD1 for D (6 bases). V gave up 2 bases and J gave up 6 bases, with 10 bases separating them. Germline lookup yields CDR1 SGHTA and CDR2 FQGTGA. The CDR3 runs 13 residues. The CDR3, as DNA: TGTGCCAGCAGCTTATTTGAGGGGGCTGAAGCTTTCTTT. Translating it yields CASSLFEGAEAFF.

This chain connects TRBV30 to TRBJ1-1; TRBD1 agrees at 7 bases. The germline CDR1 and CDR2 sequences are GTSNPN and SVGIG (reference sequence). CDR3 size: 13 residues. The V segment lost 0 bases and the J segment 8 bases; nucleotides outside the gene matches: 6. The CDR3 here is CAWSVDRIGEAFF. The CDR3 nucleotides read TGTGCCTGGAGTGTGGACAGGATCGGGGAAGCTTTCTTT.

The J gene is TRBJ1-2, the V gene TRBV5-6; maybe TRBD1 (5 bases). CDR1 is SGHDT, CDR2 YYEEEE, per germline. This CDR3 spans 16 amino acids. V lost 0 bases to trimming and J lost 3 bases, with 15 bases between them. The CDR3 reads CASSLGSGRVDYGYTF. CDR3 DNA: TGTGCCAGCAGCTTGGGGTCAGGGCGGGTCGACTATGGCTACACCTTC.

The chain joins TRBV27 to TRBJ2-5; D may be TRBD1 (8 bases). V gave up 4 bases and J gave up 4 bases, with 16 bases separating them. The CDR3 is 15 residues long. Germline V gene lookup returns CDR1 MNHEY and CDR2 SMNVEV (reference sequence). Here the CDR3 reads CASSSRTGRAETQYF. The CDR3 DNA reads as TGTGCCAGCAGTTCGCGGACAGGGAGGGCAGAGACCCAGTACTTC.

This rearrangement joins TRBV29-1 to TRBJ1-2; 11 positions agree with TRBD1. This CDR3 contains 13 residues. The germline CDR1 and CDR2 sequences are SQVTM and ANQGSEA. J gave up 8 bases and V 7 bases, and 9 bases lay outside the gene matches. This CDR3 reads CSGGQGVLEGYTF. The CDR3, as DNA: TGCAGCGGGGGACAGGGGGTTCTTGAGGGCTACACCTTC.

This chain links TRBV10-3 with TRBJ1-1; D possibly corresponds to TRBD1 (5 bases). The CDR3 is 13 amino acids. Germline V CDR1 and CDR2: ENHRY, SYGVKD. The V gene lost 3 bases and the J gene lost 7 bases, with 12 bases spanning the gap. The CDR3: CAISESGGDEAFF. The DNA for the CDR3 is TGTGCCATCAGTGAATCTGGAGGGGATGAAGCTTTCTTT.

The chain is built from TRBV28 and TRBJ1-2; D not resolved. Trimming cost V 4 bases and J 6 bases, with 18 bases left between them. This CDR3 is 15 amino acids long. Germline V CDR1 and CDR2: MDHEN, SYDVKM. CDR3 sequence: CASSSLDGLEDGYTF. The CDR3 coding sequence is TGTGCCAGCAGTTCTTTGGACGGACTGGAGGATGGCTACACCTTC.

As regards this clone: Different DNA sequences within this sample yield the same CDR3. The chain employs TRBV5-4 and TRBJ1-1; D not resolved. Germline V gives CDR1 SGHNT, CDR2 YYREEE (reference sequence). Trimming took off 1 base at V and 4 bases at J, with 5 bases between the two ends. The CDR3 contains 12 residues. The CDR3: CASSLRGTEAFF. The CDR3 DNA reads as TGTGCCAGCAGCTTGCGGGGCACTGAAGCTTTCTTT.

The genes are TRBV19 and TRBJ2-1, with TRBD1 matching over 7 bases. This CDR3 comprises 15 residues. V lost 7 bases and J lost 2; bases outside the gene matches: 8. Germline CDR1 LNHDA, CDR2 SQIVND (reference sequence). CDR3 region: CASTRWTGPYNEQFF. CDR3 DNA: TGTGCCAGTACCCGTTGGACAGGCCCCTACAATGAGCAGTTCTTC. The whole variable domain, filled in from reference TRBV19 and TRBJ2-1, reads DGGITQSPKYLFRKEGQNVTLSCEQNLNHDAMYWYRQDPGQGLRLIYYSQIVNDFQKGDIAEGYSVSREKKESFPLTVTSAQKNPTAFYLCASTRWTGPYNEQFFGPGTRLTVL.

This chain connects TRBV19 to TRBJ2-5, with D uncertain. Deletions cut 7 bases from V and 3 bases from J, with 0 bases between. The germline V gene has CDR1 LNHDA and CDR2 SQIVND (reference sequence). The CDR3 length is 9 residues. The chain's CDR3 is CASKETQYF. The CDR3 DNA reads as TGTGCCAGTAAAGAGACCCAGTACTTC. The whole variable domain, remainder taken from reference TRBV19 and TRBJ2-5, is DGGITQSPKYLFRKEGQNVTLSCEQNLNHDAMYWYRQDPGQGLRLIYYSQIVNDFQKGDIAEGYSVSREKKESFPLTVTSAQKNPTAFYLCASKETQYFGPGTRLLVL.

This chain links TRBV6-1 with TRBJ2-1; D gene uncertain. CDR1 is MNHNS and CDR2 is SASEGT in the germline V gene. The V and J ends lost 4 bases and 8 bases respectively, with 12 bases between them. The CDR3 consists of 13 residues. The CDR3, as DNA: TGTGCCAGCAGTGCACCCGCTACGGATGAGCAGTTCTTC. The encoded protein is CASSAPATDEQFF.

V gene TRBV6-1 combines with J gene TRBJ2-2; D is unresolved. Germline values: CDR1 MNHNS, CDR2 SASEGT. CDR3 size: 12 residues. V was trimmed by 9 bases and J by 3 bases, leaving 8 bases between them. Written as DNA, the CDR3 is TGTGCCAGTAGTACCTACACCGGGGAGCTGTTTTTT. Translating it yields CASSTYTGELFF.